This T cell receptor (beta chain) was identified during a study of blood T cell repertoires in COVID-19. Across the whole study: Italy, Spain and the United States were the sources of the convalescent and acute COVID-19 samples. Sources were T cells, B-cell-depleted T cells, or PBMCs; the material itself was cDNA or gDNA.

In this sample, this clone turned up a few times. The repertoire was sequenced with immunoSEQ multiplex PCR; TCRdb's copy has only in-frame clones and lacks some. The table records 150,000 to 200,000 clones, about four fifths of them present only once. Per germline, CDR1 SGHRS and CDR2 YFSETQ. CDR3 length: 14 amino acids. V trimming: 4 bases; J trimming: 2 bases; junction bases outside the gene matches: 4. Participants were aged roughly 18 to 90 years from about two dozen US areas. A COVID-19 case had been met by exposed participants during the 2 weeks before study entry. This chain connects TRBV5-1 to TRBJ1-1, with 8 nucleotides matching TRBD1. The origin of this receptor is a woman aged 30 to 39 who had been exposed to COVID-19. The sequenced material came from PBMCs or T cells enriched from blood (not recorded which). CDR3 loop: CASSQDRGNTEAFF. CDR3 DNA sequence: TGCGCCAGCAGCCAAGACAGGGGTAACACTGAAGCTTTCTTT.